In this sample, the clone carrying this TCR beta chain turned up many times. Its antigen is still unknown. The time point is: newly diagnosed GD, antithyroid drugs for less than 3 months. PBMC-derived RNA was used for the TCR library. Both iRepertoire HTBI primers and Arm-PCR of CDR3 regions were used to build the TCR beta libraries. Per the original methods: Gene usage covered approximately 60 TRBV and 14 to 15 TRBJ segments. TCRdb recomputed calls from the multiplex PCR reads with MiXCR, one row per CDR3 protein. It is TCRdb's table, rather than the study itself, that gives the V and J calls and clone size. The sample gives a few hundred thousand distinct CDR3 sequences, 20% of which show up once; roughly 14% is in the top ten. The data stem from a study of regulatory T cells in long-lasting Graves disease. Study-level findings and limits: Persistent patients shared more public clonotypes (2,741) than newly diagnosed patients (roughly 960). Peripheral blood was the sole material, not thyroid tissue. Under persistent disease, TRBV28, TRBJ1-2 and TRBJ2-5 were used preferentially.

Trimming cost V 2 bases and J 0 bases, with 7 bases left between them. CDR3 size: 15 residues. Germline CDR1 KGHSH, CDR2 LQKENI. The specimen was peripheral blood mononuclear cells (PBMCs), collected at new diagnosis, from a patient treated with antithyroid drugs. This clonotype originated in a female donor with Graves disease. The rearrangement links TRBV18 to TRBJ2-2; D is undetermined. The CDR3 loop reads CASSPNRSNTGELFF. CDR3 sequence (DNA): TGTGCCAGCTCACCAAACAGATCGAACACCGGGGAGCTGTTTTTT. Complete variable domain (other parts from reference TRBV18 and TRBJ2-2): NAGVMQNPRHLVRRRGQEARLRCSPMKGHSHVYWYRQLPEEGLKFMVYLQKENIIDESGMPKERFSAEFPKEGPSILRIQQVVRGDSAAYFCASSPNRSNTGELFFGEGSRLTVL.